The rows below give T cell receptor beta chains drawn from one sample of a study of T-cell reconstitution after alpha-beta-depleted transplantation in children. Each CDR3 protein is one row after TCRdb ran MiXCR on the PCR reads. The table records some 840,000 distinct CDR3 sequences, about 16% of them present only once. The sequences come from PBMCs, mostly from graft donor cells, collected 360 days after TCRalphabeta/CD19-depleted stem cell transplant. These receptors all stem from a male patient aged 10-17 years who had a stem cell transplant for acute lymphoblastic leukemia, so the T cells may come from the graft donor. CDR3s include the opening cysteine and the closing phenylalanine or tryptophan. The D gene is left open where the match is weak. Size values are once, few and many counts, or a class for expanded clones, and some rows have none.

length	J	V	size	D	DNA	CDR3
15	TRBJ2-5	TRBV7-8	many	.	TGTGCCAGCAGCTTATGGGGGGAGATCCAAGAGACCCAGTACTTC	CASSLWGEIQETQYF
13	TRBJ2-1	TRBV27	few	.	TGTGCCAGCAGTTTCAACTGGCTCGATGAGCAGTTCTTC	CASSFNWLDEQFF
15	TRBJ2-2	TRBV11-2	many	TRBD2	TGTGCCAGCAGGATGACTAGCGGGAGCACCGGGGAGCTGTTTTTT	CASRMTSGSTGELFF
11	TRBJ1-2	TRBV29-1	few	.	TGCAGCGCAGGGGCTCCGTATGGCTACACCTTC	CSAGAPYGYTF
17	TRBJ2-1	TRBV3-1	many	.	TGTGCCAGCAGCCAAGATCGGGGATGGGGCTCCTACAATGAGCAGTTCTTC	CASSQDRGWGSYNEQFF
13	TRBJ2-1	TRBV4-1	few	.	TGCGCCAGCAGCCTCTACCCAGGCAATGAGCAGTTCTTC	CASSLYPGNEQFF
14	TRBJ2-7	TRBV6-1	few	TRBD1	TGTGCCAGCAGTGCCGGGACAGGGTACTACGAGCAGTACTTC	CASSAGTGYYEQYF
14	TRBJ1-1	TRBV5-6	.	.	TGTGCCAGCAGCTTTTTGCGGGGAATAGTAGAGGCTTTCTTT	CASSFLRGIVEAFF
15	TRBJ2-5	TRBV4-1	.	.	TGCGCCAGCAGCCAAGATAGAGGGGCAGGGGAGACCCAGTACTTC	CASSQDRGAGETQYF
16	TRBJ1-6	TRBV25-1	few	TRBD1	TGTGCCAGCAGTGACTCGGGACAGATGCCAAATTCACCCCTCCACTTT	CASSDSGQMPNSPLHF
17	TRBJ2-7	TRBV4-1	.	TRBD1	TGCGCCAGCAGCCGTATTTTCCCCGGACAGGGGATGTACGAGCAGTACTTC	CASSRIFPGQGMYEQYF
15	TRBJ2-3	TRBV2	.	TRBD1	TGTGCCAGCAGTTACAGGGGGCAGGGTACAGATACGCAGTATTTT	CASSYRGQGTDTQYF
15	TRBJ2-7	TRBV5-1	many	.	TGCGCCAGCAGGTACTTTCAGGGAAGTGCCTACGAGCAGTACTTC	CASRYFQGSAYEQYF
12	TRBJ2-1	TRBV6-2/TRBV6-3	many	.	TGTGCCAGCAGTTACTGGACCAATGAGCAGTTCTTC	CASSYWTNEQFF
14	TRBJ2-2	TRBV12-3/TRBV12-4	few	.	TGTGCCAGCAGTGTCAGAGGGGGCACCGGGGAGCTGTTTTTT	CASSVRGGTGELFF
13	TRBJ2-7	TRBV20-1	few	.	TGCAGTGCTAGAGCCCGCAGGGGAGACGAGCAGTACTTC	CSARARRGDEQYF
15	TRBJ2-1	TRBV6-2/TRBV6-3	.	TRBD2	TGTGCCAGCAGTTCGCGCGGGAGGAATTACAATGAGCAGTTCTTC	CASSSRGRNYNEQFF
15	TRBJ2-7	TRBV4-1	many	TRBD1	TGCGCCAGCAGCCAAGTCGGGACAGGAGACTACGAGCAGTACTTC	CASSQVGTGDYEQYF
12	TRBJ2-1	TRBV29-1	.	.	TGCAGCGTTTCACAGGGATACAATGAGCAGTTCTTC	CSVSQGYNEQFF
15	TRBJ2-5	TRBV4-1	few	.	TGCGCCAGCAGCCAAGTTCAGCTACTTCAAGAGACCCAGTACTTC	CASSQVQLLQETQYF
16	TRBJ2-7	TRBV3-1	.	TRBD2	TGTGCCAGCAGCCACGTATCTAGCGGGAGGGCCTACGAGCAGTACTTC	CASSHVSSGRAYEQYF
13	TRBJ2-7	TRBV11-2	few	.	TGTGCCAGCAGCTTCCTCAGGGTTTCCGAGCAGTACTTC	CASSFLRVSEQYF
15	TRBJ2-2	TRBV5-1	few	TRBD2	TGCGCCAGCAGCCGAATAGCGGGGAACACCGGGGAGCTGTTTTTT	CASSRIAGNTGELFF
14	TRBJ1-1	TRBV6-5	.	.	TGTGCCAGCAGTTACAAACAGATGAACACTGAAGCTTTCTTT	CASSYKQMNTEAFF
14	TRBJ2-3	TRBV29-1	few	.	TGCAGCGTACCCTGGGGCGTTAGCACAGATACGCAGTATTTT	CSVPWGVSTDTQYF
15	TRBJ2-1	TRBV12-3/TRBV12-4	.	TRBD2	TGTGCCAGCAGTTCGACTAGCTTGTCTTCCCATGAGCAGTTCTTC	CASSSTSLSSHEQFF
15	TRBJ1-5	TRBV27	few	.	TGTGCCAGCAGTCGGAGGACAGATAGCAATCAGCCCCAGCATTTT	CASSRRTDSNQPQHF
16	TRBJ2-7	TRBV5-1	few	TRBD2	TGCGCCAGCTCCCGATACCCATGGACTAGCGGGACCGAGCAGTACTTC	CASSRYPWTSGTEQYF
16	TRBJ1-4	TRBV5-1	.	.	TGCGCCAGCAGACAGTATTTGACAGTTCTAAATGAAAAACTGTTTTTT	CASRQYLTVLNEKLFF
16	TRBJ2-7	TRBV18	.	TRBD2	TGTGCCAGCTCACCAGGGACTAGCAGTATGGCCTACGAGCAGTACTTC	CASSPGTSSMAYEQYF
16	TRBJ1-5	TRBV19	.	TRBD1	TGTGCCAGTAGTGCTCAGGACCACAGGGGGATGCAGCCCCAGCATTTT	CASSAQDHRGMQPQHF
14	TRBJ2-7	TRBV12-3/TRBV12-4	many	TRBD1	TGTGCCAGCAGTGGCCGGGACAGGGCTTACGAGCAGTACTTC	CASSGRDRAYEQYF
13	TRBJ2-1	TRBV6-6	.	.	TGTGCCAGCAGTTACGGGGCAGGTGGGTGGCAGTTCTTC	CASSYGAGGWQFF
16	TRBJ2-1	TRBV15	few	.	TGTGCCACCAGCAGAGATCGGCTGGACTCCGGCAATGAGCAGTTCTTC	CATSRDRLDSGNEQFF
14	TRBJ2-5	TRBV14	.	TRBD2	TGTGCCGGCAGCCACTGGACCGGGAGGGAGACCCAGTACTTC	CAGSHWTGRETQYF
15	TRBJ2-7	TRBV11-2	.	.	TGTGCCAGCAGCTCCCTCACCGGGCCTAGAGGCGGGCAGTACTTC	CASSSLTGPRGGQYF
16	TRBJ2-7	TRBV27	few	.	TGTGCCAGCAGTTTAAGAATTACAGGGAGCTCCTACGAGCAGTACTTC	CASSLRITGSSYEQYF
14	TRBJ1-2	TRBV12-3/TRBV12-4	.	.	TGTGCCAGCAGTTTAGTGGGCAGCTTCTATGGCTACACCTTC	CASSLVGSFYGYTF
14	TRBJ1-1	TRBV3-1	.	.	TGTGCCAGCAGCCTCTTGTTGACGGGAAGTGAAGCTTTCTTT	CASSLLLTGSEAFF
15	TRBJ2-1	TRBV5-1	many	.	TGTGCCAGCAGCTTAGCCGGCTACTCCTACAATGAGCAGTTCTTC	CASSLAGYSYNEQFF
14	TRBJ2-5	TRBV5-1	.	.	TGCGCCAGCAGCCACCGGGCCAGTCAAGAGACCCAGTACTTC	CASSHRASQETQYF
13	TRBJ1-5	TRBV24-1	few	.	TGTGCCACCAGTGATTTCGGAAACCAGCCCCAGCATTTT	CATSDFGNQPQHF
17	TRBJ2-7	TRBV5-1	.	TRBD2	TGCGCCAGCAGCTTGGCCTTGGTAGCGGGACCGCCCTACGAGCAGTACTTC	CASSLALVAGPPYEQYF
13	TRBJ2-7	TRBV29-1	few	.	TGCAGCGTTGAAGGAAGGGGGGCCTACGAGCAGTACTTC	CSVEGRGAYEQYF
14	TRBJ1-1	TRBV7-9	few	TRBD1	TGTGCCAGCAGCTTAGAGGTGGGACAGGGTGAAGCTTTCTTT	CASSLEVGQGEAFF
13	TRBJ1-1	TRBV5-1	many	.	TGCGCCAGCAGCTTGCCGGGGAACACTGAAGCTTTCTTT	CASSLPGNTEAFF
15	TRBJ2-7	TRBV7-3	few	TRBD1	TGTGCCAGCAGCTTAACGGACAGGGGGCCTTACGAGCAGTACTTC	CASSLTDRGPYEQYF
16	TRBJ2-1	TRBV28	few	TRBD2	TGTGCCAGCAGTTTAGGGGTGGAGCGGGAGGGCTATGAGCAGTTCTTC	CASSLGVEREGYEQFF
17	TRBJ2-1	TRBV3-1	.	TRBD2	TGTGCCAGCAGCCAAGTTCCCGGGACTAGCGGGAGGAATGAGCAGTTCTTC	CASSQVPGTSGRNEQFF
15	TRBJ2-3	TRBV11-2	few	.	TGTGCCAGCAGCTTAGATCCCCGTGGAGGGGGGACGCAGTATTTT	CASSLDPRGGGTQYF
15	TRBJ2-1	TRBV24-1	many	TRBD2	TGTGCCACCAGCCACCGACTAGCGGAGGGGGATGAGCAGTTCTTC	CATSHRLAEGDEQFF
14	TRBJ2-7	TRBV5-1	.	.	TGCGCCAGCAGCGGGTGGGGCGGCTCCTACGAGCAGTACTTC	CASSGWGGSYEQYF
19	TRBJ2-2	TRBV5-1	few	TRBD2	TGCGCCAGCAGCTTGGAAGGGGCGGGAGGGCCCTCGAACACCGGGGAGCTGTTTTTT	CASSLEGAGGPSNTGELFF
15	TRBJ2-1	TRBV5-4	few	.	TGTGCCAGCACCCCCCAGGGACCCAGGGCCAATGAGCAGTTCTTC	CASTPQGPRANEQFF
14	TRBJ1-4	TRBV29-1	.	.	TGCAGCGTTGCCCGTTCTGGAACTAATGAAAAACTGTTTTTT	CSVARSGTNEKLFF
18	TRBJ2-1	TRBV5-1	.	TRBD2	TGCGCCAGCAGCTTTATAGCGGGAGAGTTTAAGTCCTACAATGAGCAGTTCTTC	CASSFIAGEFKSYNEQFF
15	TRBJ2-1	TRBV11-3	.	.	TGTGCCAGCAGCCCTTGGGGGGAGGGGGGGGGTGAGCAGTTCTTC	CASSPWGEGGGEQFF
15	TRBJ2-1	TRBV6-1	.	TRBD1	TGTGCCAGCAGTGAACGGGACAGGAGTCACAATGAGCAGTTCTTC	CASSERDRSHNEQFF
14	TRBJ2-7	TRBV16	few	.	TGTGCCAGCAGCCCCTTAAGGGCCCTCTACGAGCAGTACTTC	CASSPLRALYEQYF
15	TRBJ2-3	TRBV5-1	many	.	TGCGCCAGCAGCTTTTTCCGTCCGGGGACAGATACGCAGTATTTT	CASSFFRPGTDTQYF